This TCR beta chain is drawn from a study of blood T cell repertoires in COVID-19. This clone was seen a handful of times. Clones were read by immunoSEQ multiplex PCR, and TCRdb kept only the in-frame ones, dropping some. The sample yields about 36,000 clones, around 80% seen once. From germline, CDR1 is SGHTA and CDR2 FQGNSA. This CDR3 is 13 amino acids long. V lost 5 bases and J 2 bases, leaving 7 bases between the germline ends. This receptor was obtained from a man between 60 and 75 years old with active COVID-19. The chain employs TRBV7-2 and TRBJ1-5; D is unclear. Sequences were obtained from peripheral blood. Written as DNA, the CDR3 is TGTGCCAGCAGCCACGGGGGCAATCAGCCCCAGCATTTT. Amino acids: CASSHGGNQPQHF. The variable domain in full, with the rest retrieved from reference TRBV7-2 and TRBJ1-5, is GAGVSQSPSNKVTEKGKDVELRCDPISGHTALYWYRQSLGQGLEFLIYFQGNSAPDKSGLPSDRFSAERTGGSVSTLTIQRTQQEDSAVYLCASSHGGNQPQHFGDGTRLSIL.